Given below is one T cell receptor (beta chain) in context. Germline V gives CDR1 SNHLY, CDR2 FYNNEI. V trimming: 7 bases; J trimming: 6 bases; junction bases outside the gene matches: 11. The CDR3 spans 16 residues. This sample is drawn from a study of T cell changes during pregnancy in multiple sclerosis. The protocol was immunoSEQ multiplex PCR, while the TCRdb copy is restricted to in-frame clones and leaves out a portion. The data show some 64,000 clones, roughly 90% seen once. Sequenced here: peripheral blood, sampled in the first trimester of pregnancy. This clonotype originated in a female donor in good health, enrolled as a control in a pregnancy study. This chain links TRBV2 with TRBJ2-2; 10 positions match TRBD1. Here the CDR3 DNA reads TGTGCCAGCAAGAAGGGACAGGGGAGGGGCGCCGGGGAGCTGTTTTTT. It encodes CASKKGQGRGAGELFF.